This TCR beta chain was recovered during a study of post-analysis software for immune sequencing data. The study, taken as a whole, reports: Controls showed lower frequencies than patients for roughly 5 TRBV segments, and TRBV5-6, TRBV5-1 and TRBV20-1 were among these.

Unique molecular identifiers featured in each of the TCR beta cDNA libraries. TCRdb reprocessed the PCR reads via MiXCR and lists one record per CDR3 protein. The profile shows about 760,000 distinct CDR3 sequences, around 27% of them singletons. From germline, CDR1 is SGHTA and CDR2 FQGNSA. V was pared by 0 bases and J by 4 bases, with 15 bases between. The CDR3 totals 16 residues. In its sample, this clonotype was seen a few times. Its antigen is unknown. The chain recombines TRBV7-2 with TRBJ1-1; no clear D. The sample comprised blood. This receptor was obtained from a girl under 18 with multiple sclerosis. CDR3 sequence reads: CASSLAAGQDSTEAFF. The CDR3 coding sequence is TGTGCCAGCAGCTTAGCGGCCGGTCAGGATAGCACTGAAGCTTTCTTT.